This T cell receptor beta chain comes out of a study of blood T cell repertoires in COVID-19. Participant age was roughly 18 to 95 years, and participants resided in about two dozen US areas. Two negative PCRs, clearance, or symptom resolution were required of recovered Cohort 3 donors. Trimming at V came to 6 bases and at J to 2 bases, leaving 6 bases not matched to a gene. The CDR3 spans 14 residues. Germline V lookup: CDR1 SGHTA, CDR2 FQGNSA. Some clones are missing from TCRdb's copy, which holds only in-frame ones; the method was immunoSEQ multiplex PCR. The repertoire holds about 130,000 clones, about four fifths seen once, with over 15% in the top ten.

The rearrangement uses TRBV7-2 and TRBJ1-1, with 7 bases that match TRBD1. The source of this sequence is a young man who had recovered from COVID-19. Sequencing used PBMCs or T cells enriched from blood (not recorded which). The CDR3: CASSSTGRNTEAFF. DNA for the CDR3: TGTGCCAGCAGTTCGACAGGGAGAAACACTGAAGCTTTCTTT.